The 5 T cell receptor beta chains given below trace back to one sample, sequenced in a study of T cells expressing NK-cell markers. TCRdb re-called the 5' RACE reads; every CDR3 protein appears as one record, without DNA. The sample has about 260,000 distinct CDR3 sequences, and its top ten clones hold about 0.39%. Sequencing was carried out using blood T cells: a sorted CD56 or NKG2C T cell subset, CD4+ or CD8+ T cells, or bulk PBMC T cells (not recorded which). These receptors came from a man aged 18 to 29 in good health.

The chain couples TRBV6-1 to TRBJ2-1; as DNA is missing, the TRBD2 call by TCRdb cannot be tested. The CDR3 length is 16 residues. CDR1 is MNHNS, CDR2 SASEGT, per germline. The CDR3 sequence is CASRSRTSGTKSEQFF.

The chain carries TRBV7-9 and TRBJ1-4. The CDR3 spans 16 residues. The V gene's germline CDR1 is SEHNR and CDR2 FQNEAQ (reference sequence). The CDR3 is CASSLAEGLSNEKLFF.

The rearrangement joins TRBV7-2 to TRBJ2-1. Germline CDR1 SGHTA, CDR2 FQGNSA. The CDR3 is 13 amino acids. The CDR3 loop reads CASSLPSVNEQFF.

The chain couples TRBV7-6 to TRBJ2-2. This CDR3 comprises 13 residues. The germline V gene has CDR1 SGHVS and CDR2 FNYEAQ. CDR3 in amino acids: CASSLSFAGELFF.

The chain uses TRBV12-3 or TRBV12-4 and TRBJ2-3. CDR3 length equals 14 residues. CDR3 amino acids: CASSLGTGSDTQYF.